The 27 T cell receptor beta chains presented below share a single source sample, sequenced in a study of cytomegalovirus exposure and HLA in healthy donors. The PCR had 60 Vbeta and 13 Jbeta primers. Method: immunoSEQ multiplex PCR; TCRdb's copy keeps in-frame clones and lacks some. The profile covers roughly 140,000 clones, with about 80% appearing a single time and around 6.1% taken by the ten largest. Sequenced sample: PBMCs. These receptors all stem from a man aged 30 to 39 in good health and CMV-seropositive.

The chain recombines TRBV27 with TRBJ2-7, with D maybe TRBD1 (5 bases). The CDR3 is 14 amino acids. V shed 3 bases and J shed 3 bases, with 12 bases lying between them. The germline gives CDR1 MNHEY, CDR2 SMNVEV (reference sequence). The CDR3 reads CASSLAGPNYEQYF. The CDR3 DNA follows: TGTGCCAGCAGTTTGGCAGGGCCGAACTACGAGCAGTACTTC.

V is TRBV7-2 and J is TRBJ1-4; the D is unclear. The CDR3 is 13 residues long. V was clipped by 2 bases and J by 8 bases, with 9 bases between them. CDR1 and CDR2 from the germline V gene are SGHTA and FQGNSA. The CDR3 here is CASSLFTVEKLFF. Written as DNA, the CDR3 is TGTGCCAGCAGCTTATTCACTGTAGAAAAACTGTTTTTT.

This rearrangement joins TRBV5-1 to TRBJ1-6; the D gene is possibly TRBD1 (5 bases). V lost 0 bases to trimming and J lost 6 bases, with 10 bases between them. There are 15 residues in the CDR3. Germline loops: CDR1 SGHRS, CDR2 YFSETQ. The CDR3 here is CASSLDGAPNSPLHF. DNA of the CDR3: TGCGCCAGCAGCTTGGATGGGGCGCCTAATTCACCCCTCCACTTT. The variable domain in full, with the rest retrieved from reference TRBV5-1 and TRBJ1-6, is KAGVTQTPRYLIKTRGQQVTLSCSPISGHRSVSWYQQTPGQGLQFLFEYFSETQRNKGNFPGRFSGRQFSNSRSEMNVSTLELGDSALYLCASSLDGAPNSPLHFGNGTRLTVT.

This chain uses TRBV28 with TRBJ2-1; tentatively, D is TRBD1 (6 bases). Germline CDR1 and CDR2: MDHEN and SYDVKM. The CDR3 consists of 12 residues. Trimming pared 4 bases from V and 10 bases from J, leaving 11 bases between. CDR3 nucleotide sequence: TGTGCCAGCAGTTATCGGACAGTAGAGCAGTTCTTC. Encoded protein: CASSYRTVEQFF.

The V and J genes are TRBV19 and TRBJ2-3; 8 bases agree with TRBD1. Germline lookup yields CDR1 LNHDA and CDR2 SQIVND (reference sequence). With V trimmed by 9 bases and J by 2 bases, 10 bases remained unmatched. The CDR3 spans 15 residues. Written as DNA, the CDR3 is TGTGCCAGCCACGTCGGGACAGGCTTCACAGATACGCAGTATTTT. Residues: CASHVGTGFTDTQYF.

The chain employs TRBV5-4 and TRBJ2-1; TRBD1 matches 10 bases. This CDR3 has 15 amino acids. Trimming at V came to 0 bases and at J to 7 bases, leaving 4 bases not matched to a gene. The V gene's germline CDR1 is SGHNT and CDR2 YYREEE (reference sequence). DNA of the CDR3: TGTGCCAGCAGCTTGGCCAGACAGGGGGCGAATGAGCAGTTCTTC. Translating gives CASSLARQGANEQFF.

The J gene is TRBJ1-5, the V gene TRBV7-2; 9 bases line up with TRBD1. Germline CDR1 and CDR2: SGHTA and FQGNSA. After removal of 5 bases from V and 5 bases from J, the junction contained 4 bases not matched to a gene. This CDR3 comprises 14 residues. CDR3 region: CASSQTGGDQPQHF. DNA for the CDR3: TGTGCCAGCAGCCAGACAGGGGGGGATCAGCCCCAGCATTTT. The variable domain in full, completed from reference TRBV7-2 and TRBJ1-5, reads GAGVSQSPSNKVTEKGKDVELRCDPISGHTALYWYRQSLGQGLEFLIYFQGNSAPDKSGLPSDRFSAERTGGSVSTLTIQRTQQEDSAVYLCASSQTGGDQPQHFGDGTRLSIL.

V is TRBV27 and J is TRBJ1-6, with 8 nucleotides matching TRBD1. J gave up 7 bases and V 6 bases, and 8 bases lay outside the gene matches. Germline V gives CDR1 MNHEY, CDR2 SMNVEV (reference sequence). The CDR3 covers 15 residues. The CDR3 loop is CASRSSGQVNSPLHF. The CDR3 region has the DNA TGTGCCAGCAGATCCTCGGGACAGGTGAATTCACCCCTCCACTTT.

The chain carries TRBV6-6 and TRBJ1-1, with TRBD1 matching over 7 bases. The ends lost 0 bases at V and 3 bases at J; junction bases unmatched: 1. The CDR3 spans 14 residues. The germline CDR1 and CDR2 sequences are MNHNY and SVGAGI (reference sequence). The CDR3 coding sequence is TGTGCCAGCAGTTACTCGACAGGGCACACTGAAGCTTTCTTT. Translated, it gives CASSYSTGHTEAFF.

The chain uses TRBV4-3 and TRBJ1-4; D might be TRBD1 (6 bases). This CDR3 region has 15 residues. The germline V gene encodes CDR1 LGHNA and CDR2 YSLEER. V lost 2 bases to trimming and J lost 0 bases, with 7 bases between them. Written as DNA, the CDR3 is TGCGCCAGCAGCCAATACAGGGCAACTAATGAAAAACTGTTTTTT. Its protein product is CASSQYRATNEKLFF.

This clone was seen only a few times. The V and J genes are TRBV4-2 and TRBJ2-2; 7 bases align to TRBD2. Germline-derived CDR1 and CDR2 are LGHNA and YNFKEQ. The CDR3 runs to 15 residues. The junction had 7 bases not matched to a gene; V was cut back by 3 bases and J by 6 bases. In DNA, the CDR3 is TGTGCCAGCAGCCAGACTGGGGGACTATCCGGGGAGCTGTTTTTT. Its translation: CASSQTGGLSGELFF.

V gene TRBV5-1 combines with J gene TRBJ2-7, with D tentatively TRBD1 (5 bases). Trimming pared 4 bases from V and 5 bases from J, leaving 13 bases between. The germline gives CDR1 SGHRS, CDR2 YFSETQ. This CDR3 region has 13 residues. The CDR3 sequence is CASSLGRVDEQYF. The CDR3 DNA is TGCGCCAGCAGCCTGGGCAGGGTGGACGAGCAGTACTTC. Together with reference TRBV5-1 and TRBJ2-7, the CDR3 gives the full variable domain: KAGVTQTPRYLIKTRGQQVTLSCSPISGHRSVSWYQQTPGQGLQFLFEYFSETQRNKGNFPGRFSGRQFSNSRSEMNVSTLELGDSALYLCASSLGRVDEQYFGPGTRLTVT.

The chain is built from TRBV14 and TRBJ1-3; D is possibly TRBD1 (5 bases). Germline CDR1 SGHDN, CDR2 FVKESK. With 1 base removed from V and 0 bases from J, the gap between germline ends came to 19 bases. The CDR3 sequence is 19 residues long. The CDR3 DNA reads TGTGCCAGCAGCCAAGGTGTCGGATTCAGGGTCGGCTCTGGAAACACCATATATTTT. Translated, it gives CASSQGVGFRVGSGNTIYF.

Written as DNA, the CDR3 is TGTGCCTGGAGTCCCCTCGGGGGGAGCCCAGATACGCAGTATTTT. It codes for CAWSPLGGSPDTQYF. The chain has TRBV30 and TRBJ2-3, with TRBD2 matching 7 bases. CDR1 GTSNPN and CDR2 SVGIG come from the germline V gene (reference sequence). V lost 2 bases, J lost 4 bases, and 9 bases stayed unmatched. The CDR3 is made up of 15 amino acids.

The CDR3 coding sequence is TGCGCCAGCAGAACGACAGGGGGCGCGGTCACTGAAGCTTTCTTT. This codes for CASRTTGGAVTEAFF. The chain couples TRBV5-1 to TRBJ1-1; TRBD1 matches at 10 bases. This CDR3 spans 15 amino acids. The V gene's germline CDR1 is SGHRS and CDR2 YFSETQ. Trimming removed 5 bases from V and 4 bases from J; junction bases left unmatched: 8.

This clone was seen more than once but under ten times. The rearrangement links TRBV30 to TRBJ2-2, with 8 positions matching TRBD2. In germline, CDR1 is GTSNPN, CDR2 SVGIG (reference sequence). The junction had 5 bases not matched to a gene; V was cut back by 0 bases and J by 2 bases. This CDR3 region has 16 residues. CDR3 residues: CAWSVLSGGNTGELFF. The CDR3 bases are TGTGCCTGGAGTGTACTCAGCGGGGGAAACACCGGGGAGCTGTTTTTT.

V usage is TRBV10-2 and J usage is TRBJ2-1, with a weak D call TRBD1 (5 bases). CDR3 length equals 12 residues. V lost 5 bases to trimming and J lost 5 bases, with 7 bases between them. Germline V gene data show CDR1 as WSHSY and CDR2 as SAAADI. Here the CDR3 DNA reads TGCGCCAGCAGTCCAGGGAACAATGAGCAGTTCTTC. This codes for CASSPGNNEQFF.

This clone showed up just once. This same CDR3 is encoded by further DNA sequences in the sample. The rearrangement links TRBV7-8 to TRBJ1-1; D is ambiguous. V lost 1 base to trimming and J lost 1 base, with 7 bases between them. Germline V gives CDR1 SGHVS, CDR2 FQNEAQ. This CDR3 spans 14 amino acids. The chain's CDR3 is CASSLVAGNTEAFF. The CDR3 nucleotides are TGTGCCAGCAGCTTAGTTGCCGGGAACACTGAAGCTTTCTTT.

This chain links TRBV27 with TRBJ1-2, with unresolved D. CDR1 and CDR2 (germline): MNHEY, SMNVEV (reference sequence). The CDR3 sequence is 14 residues long. V was trimmed by 0 bases and J by 2 bases, leaving 7 bases between them. As DNA, the CDR3 is TGTGCCAGCAGTTTATCGGGCAGAAACTATGGCTACACCTTC. It yields the protein CASSLSGRNYGYTF.

CDR3 loop: CATSRTSVYTDTQYF. For the CDR3, the DNA is TGTGCCACCAGCAGGACTAGCGTTTACACAGATACGCAGTATTTT. The chain joins TRBV15 to TRBJ2-3, with TRBD2 matching over 8 bases. In germline, CDR1 is LNHNV, CDR2 YYDKDF (reference sequence). The V segment lost 3 bases and the J segment 2 bases; nucleotides outside the gene matches: 4. This CDR3 is 15 amino acids long.

The genes are TRBV9 and TRBJ1-2, with 9 bases identical to TRBD1. Trimming at V came to 4 bases and at J to 4 bases, leaving 8 bases not matched to a gene. Germline CDR1 reads SGDLS; CDR2 reads YYNGEE. The CDR3 consists of 15 residues. The CDR3 region has the DNA TGTGCCAGCAGCACCCCGAGACAGGGGGGCTATGGCTACACCTTC. It encodes CASSTPRQGGYGYTF.

The CDR3 protein is CASSSGQGKGETQYF. CDR3 in DNA: TGTGCCAGCAGCTCGGGACAGGGGAAAGGAGAGACCCAGTACTTC. The rearrangement joins TRBV7-2 to TRBJ2-5; TRBD1 agrees at 10 bases. The V segment lost 4 bases and the J segment 4 bases; nucleotides outside the gene matches: 6. Germline V CDR1 and CDR2: SGHTA, FQGNSA. The CDR3 contains 15 residues.

This clone has just a few counts. CDR3 in DNA: TGCAGCGTCGCGGGGGGAGGGGGCGCGGCAGATACGCAGTATTTT. Translated, it gives CSVAGGGGAADTQYF. This chain links TRBV29-1 with TRBJ2-3; tentative D call: TRBD2 (8 bases). Trimming left V 6 bases short and J 4 bases short, with 20 bases between. The CDR3 loop spans 15 amino acids. CDR1 is SQVTM, CDR2 ANQGSEA, per germline.

This clone showed up just once. CDR3 region: CASASSGMEAQYF. The CDR3 DNA follows: TGTGCCAGCGCTTCTAGCGGGATGGAGGCCCAGTACTTC. V gene TRBV2 combines with J gene TRBJ2-5; 9 nucleotides line up with TRBD2. Germline values: CDR1 SNHLY, CDR2 FYNNEI. V lost 8 bases to trimming and J lost 9 bases; unmatched junction nucleotides: 10. The CDR3 runs 13 residues.

This chain uses TRBV7-6 with TRBJ2-3; 7 bases agree with TRBD2. The CDR3 contains 15 residues. Losses at the gene ends were 5 bases for V and 4 bases for J; bases not matched to a gene: 9. CDR1 is SGHVS and CDR2 is FNYEAQ in the germline V gene. CDR3 bases: TGTGCCAGCAGCCCGGCTACTAGCGCTGCAGATACGCAGTATTTT. Its protein product is CASSPATSAADTQYF.

The CDR3 DNA is TGTGCCAGCAGTTTAGCGGGTTCCTTCGCCGAGCAGTACTTC. Protein sequence: CASSLAGSFAEQYF. The chain joins TRBV27 to TRBJ2-7; weak D call: TRBD2 (5 bases). From germline, CDR1 is MNHEY and CDR2 SMNVEV (reference sequence). The germline V and J ends were trimmed by 2 bases and 6 bases, with 14 bases remaining between them. The CDR3 is 14 amino acids.

This clone was found a few times. V is TRBV19 and J is TRBJ1-2, with TRBD1 identical over 9 bases. The CDR3 length is 15 residues. The germline V gene encodes CDR1 LNHDA and CDR2 SQIVND (reference sequence). Trimming cost V 10 bases and J 3 bases; bases outside gene matches: 12. The DNA for the CDR3 is TGTGCCACAAGGAACCAAGGACAGGGGTACTATGGCTACACCTTC. Translating it yields CATRNQGQGYYGYTF.